This TCR beta chain originates from a study of blood T cell repertoires in COVID-19. Study summary: PBMCs, B-cell-depleted T cells, or T cells provided the cDNA or gDNA that made up the material.

Per the original methods: Amplification from reference gene primers served as the basis for estimated nucleated cell counts. Sequenced by immunoSEQ multiplex PCR; TCRdb stores in-frame clones only, minus some. The D gene and trimming were derived from the DNA, and the V and J assignments and clone size from that table. The sample has 30,000 to 45,000 clones, about 87% seen once. This clone was seen a single time. Trimming at V came to 3 bases and at J to 5 bases, leaving 6 bases not matched to a gene. The CDR3 runs 15 residues. Germline lookup yields CDR1 SGHTS and CDR2 YDEGEE. The origin of this receptor is a human donor in a cohort sampled during active COVID-19. J is TRBJ2-5 and V is TRBV5-8, with 11 bases that match TRBD1. Input material: peripheral blood. DNA for the CDR3: TGTGCCAGCAGCTCTAGGACAGGGGGCATGGAGACCCAGTACTTC. This encodes CASSSRTGGMETQYF.